This is a list of T cell receptor beta chains from one sample in a study of long-term antiretroviral therapy in people with HIV. TCRdb keeps only in-frame clones here, not all; method: immunoSEQ multiplex PCR. The sample contains about 20,000 clones, around 92% of which appear only once. The sequences come from unsorted PBMCs, collected 4.4 years after starting antiretroviral therapy. These TCRs come from a woman in her fifties or sixties with HIV. Both conserved end residues are part of each CDR3. D genes are given only for firm matches. Some rows have no size entry. The others give once, few or many, or a class for an expanded clone.

j_call	clone_size	d_call	v_call	cdr3_nt	cdr3_aa
TRBJ2-2	.	.	TRBV19	TGTGCCAGTAGTATTGATGATCCCGGGGAGCTGTTTTTT	CASSIDDPGELFF
TRBJ2-5	.	TRBD2	TRBV7-2	TGTGCCAGCAGCCCCGGACTAGCGGTTCCTCAAGAGACCCAGTACTTC	CASSPGLAVPQETQYF
TRBJ2-1	.	TRBD2	TRBV5-1	TGCGCCAGCAGCTTGGGGGTGATGACTAGCGGGGAGGATGAGCAGTTCTTC	CASSLGVMTSGEDEQFF
TRBJ2-5	.	.	TRBV9	TGTGCCAGCAGCGTAGACGAAGAGACCCAGTACTTC	CASSVDEETQYF
TRBJ2-7	once	TRBD2	TRBV6-5	TGTGCCAGCAGTTACGCTAGCGGGGCTCACGAGCAGTACTTC	CASSYASGAHEQYF
TRBJ1-1	.	.	TRBV11-2	TGTGCCAGCAGCTACCTTATTAACACTGAAGCTTTCTTT	CASSYLINTEAFF
TRBJ2-3	.	TRBD1	TRBV2	TGTGCCAGCCGGGACAGGGGCACAGATACGCAGTATTTT	CASRDRGTDTQYF
TRBJ1-1	.	TRBD1	TRBV5-6	TGTGCCAGCAGCTCCCCACATGCCGACAGGGAGGGTAGGAACACTGAAGCTTTCTTT	CASSSPHADREGRNTEAFF
TRBJ2-7	.	.	TRBV2	TGTGCCAGCAGTTCCCAGGGGAGGGGCTCCTACGAGCAGTACTTC	CASSSQGRGSYEQYF
TRBJ2-5	.	.	TRBV6-5	TGTGCCAGCAGTTACTACGGGACCAAAGGAGAGACCCAGTACTTC	CASSYYGTKGETQYF
TRBJ2-1	.	.	TRBV7-6	TGTGCCAGCAGCTTAGGACGGGACAATGAGCAGTTCTTC	CASSLGRDNEQFF
TRBJ2-5	.	.	TRBV9	TGTGCCAGCAGCGTAGTGGGCTCGGCGGAGACCCAGTACTTC	CASSVVGSAETQYF
TRBJ2-3	.	.	TRBV7-3	TGTGCCAGCAGCCCCATTCCCTCGGGGTCAGATACGCAGTATTTT	CASSPIPSGSDTQYF
TRBJ2-7	.	TRBD1	TRBV10-3	TGTGCCATCAGTGAGAAGGACAGGCAGCTGGGCGAGCAGTACTTC	CAISEKDRQLGEQYF
TRBJ2-1	once	.	TRBV7-2	TGTGCCAGCAGCTTAGCACAGGGAGGTGGTGAGCAGTTCTTC	CASSLAQGGGEQFF
TRBJ1-3	.	.	TRBV6-1	TGTGCCAGCAGGGGCAGGGGAAACTCTGGAAACACCATATATTTT	CASRGRGNSGNTIYF
TRBJ2-5	once	TRBD2	TRBV7-2	TGTGCCAGCAGCTCCCGCTCTGCGGGGGGTAGGGAGACCCAGTACTTC	CASSSRSAGGRETQYF
TRBJ1-1	.	.	TRBV6-5	TGTGCCAGCATGGGGGGCGTATTAAACACTGAAGCTTTCTTT	CASMGGVLNTEAFF
TRBJ2-7	few	TRBD2	TRBV19	TGTGCCAGTACCCCCACTAGCGAGGTTACGGGCGAGCAGTACTTC	CASTPTSEVTGEQYF